The 21 T cell receptor beta chains below all came from one sample that was sequenced in a study of T-cell reconstitution after alpha-beta-depleted transplantation in children. Preparing the TCRbeta library involved the use of unique molecular identifiers. TCRdb used MiXCR to reprocess the PCR reads, holding one entry per CDR3 protein. Seen here are almost 600,000 distinct CDR3 sequences, 25% to 30% observed once, and the top ten hold 36%. The sample consisted of PBMCs, taken before TCRalphabeta/CD19-depleted stem cell transplant. The receptors derive from a boy under two years old with Wiskott-Aldrich syndrome, due to receive a stem cell transplant.

The CDR3 loop reads CASSYPGTAEQYF. CDR3 nucleotides: TGTGCCAGCAGTTACCCCGGGACAGCCGAGCAGTACTTC. The genes are TRBV6-5 and TRBJ2-7; 7 bases fit TRBD1. The CDR3 covers 13 residues. V dropped 2 bases and J dropped 6; count of bases not matched to a gene: 4. Germline V gene lookup returns CDR1 MNHEY and CDR2 SVGAGI.

The table lists this clonotype with a few counts. This sequence joins TRBV5-4 and TRBJ2-5; weak D call: TRBD2 (6 bases). Trimming left V 1 base short and J 4 bases short, with 8 bases between. The CDR3 extends over 13 amino acids. CDR1 and CDR2 (germline): SGHNT, YYREEE (reference sequence). As DNA, the CDR3 is TGTGCCAGCAGCTTGTACGGGAGAGAGACCCAGTACTTC. Translated: CASSLYGRETQYF.

V usage is TRBV7-8 and J usage is TRBJ1-5; D remains ambiguous. The CDR3 runs to 20 residues. CDR1 and CDR2 (germline): SGHVS, FQNEAQ. The V gene lost 1 base and the J gene lost 0 bases, with 22 bases spanning the gap. CDR3 loop: CASSLEKGVSSQYSNQPQHF. The CDR3 coding sequence is TGTGCCAGCAGCTTAGAAAAGGGAGTCTCCTCCCAATATAGCAATCAGCCCCAGCATTTT.

The chain carries TRBV4-1 and TRBJ2-5; 10 bases agree with TRBD2. Germline V CDR1 and CDR2: MGHRA, YSYEKL. CDR3 length equals 16 residues. Trimming cost V 3 bases and J 5 bases; bases outside gene matches: 9. CDR3 coding DNA: TGCGCCAGCAGCCAGGCTAGCGGGAGCTCGTGGGAGACCCAGTACTTC. This codes for CASSQASGSSWETQYF.

V gene TRBV12-3 or TRBV12-4 combines with J gene TRBJ1-5; possible D gene TRBD1, 5 bases. The CDR3 loop spans 15 amino acids. Trimming stripped 8 bases from V and 3 bases from J, with 17 bases between. The CDR3 region has the DNA TGTGCCAGCGCATTCACGGGAGGGGCCAATCAGCCCCAGCATTTT. This gives the protein CASAFTGGANQPQHF.

This clonotype has just a few counts. The genes are TRBV20-1 and TRBJ2-1; D gene ambiguous. The CDR3 is made up of 12 amino acids. Trimming pared 3 bases from V and 6 bases from J, leaving 9 bases between. CDR1 is DFQATT and CDR2 is SNEGSKA in the germline V gene (reference sequence). The CDR3 protein is CSASLVANEQFF. The CDR3 DNA sequence: TGCAGTGCTAGTCTCGTAGCCAATGAGCAGTTCTTC.

This clonotype was counted a few times. The chain joins TRBV20-1 to TRBJ2-1; TRBD2 agrees at 8 bases. The V gene end was trimmed by 6 bases and the J gene end by 0 bases; junction bases not matched to a gene: 10. Germline V CDR1 and CDR2: DFQATT, SNEGSKA (reference sequence). The CDR3 runs 16 residues. The CDR3 reads CSAEYRSGSSYNEQFF. The CDR3, as DNA: TGCAGTGCCGAGTACCGGAGCGGGAGCTCCTACAATGAGCAGTTCTTC.

This clonotype has only a few counts. Here the CDR3 reads CANGGQGGTQYF. As DNA, the CDR3 is TGTGCCAACGGAGGACAGGGGGGGACCCAGTACTTC. The chain joins TRBV21-1 to TRBJ2-5; TRBD1 is the table's D call and was not checked against the DNA. TRBV21-1 is flagged as a pseudogene. The CDR3 spans 12 residues.

CDR3 DNA sequence: TGTGCCAGTAGTCTGTCCTGGACAGGGACCTACGAGCAGTACTTC. This codes for CASSLSWTGTYEQYF. The chain employs TRBV19 and TRBJ2-7; 8 bases align to TRBD1. The CDR3 has 15 amino acids. The junction had 8 bases not matched to a gene; V was cut back by 5 bases and J by 2 bases. In germline, CDR1 is LNHDA, CDR2 SQIVND (reference sequence).

This chain connects TRBV27 to TRBJ2-1; TRBD2 aligns across 9 bases. The V gene end was trimmed by 5 bases and the J gene end by 7 bases; junction bases not matched to a gene: 9. The CDR3 covers 15 residues. Looked up from germline, CDR1 is MNHEY and CDR2 is SMNVEV (reference sequence). The CDR3 DNA reads TGTGCCAGCAGTCCTCTAGCGGGAATGCAGAATGAGCAGTTCTTC. This translates into CASSPLAGMQNEQFF.

The V and J genes are TRBV15 and TRBJ2-5; TRBD2 matches at 10 bases. CDR1 and CDR2 from the germline V gene are LNHNV and YYDKDF (reference sequence). J lost 4 bases, V lost 2 bases, and 10 bases had no gene match. This CDR3 is built from 17 residues. In DNA form, the CDR3 reads TGTGCCACCAGCAGATCGGATATTAGACTAGCGGGAGAGACCCAGTACTTC. This encodes CATSRSDIRLAGETQYF.

This clonotype has a handful of counts. The rearrangement joins TRBV20-1 to TRBJ2-7, with TRBD2 identical over 14 bases. V trimming: 6 bases; J trimming: 0 bases; junction bases outside the gene matches: 7. The CDR3 is made up of 16 amino acids. Germline CDR1 is DFQATT and CDR2 is SNEGSKA (reference sequence). For the CDR3, the DNA is TGCAGTGCCCCGGGACTAGCGGGGGCCACCTCCTACGAGCAGTACTTC. Its protein product is CSAPGLAGATSYEQYF.

This clonotype has just a few counts. CDR3 in amino acids: CASSRTSDSEQFF. The CDR3 DNA is TGTGCCAGCAGTAGGACTAGCGATAGTGAGCAGTTCTTC. V and J are TRBV12-3 or TRBV12-4 and TRBJ2-1; 9 positions match TRBD2. The CDR3 runs 13 residues. V lost 5 bases to trimming and J lost 9 bases; unmatched junction nucleotides: 5.

This sequence joins TRBV20-1 and TRBJ2-1, with 10 bases fitting TRBD1. Germline V lookup: CDR1 DFQATT, CDR2 SNEGSKA (reference sequence). J lost 4 bases, V lost 1 base, and 7 bases had no gene match. The CDR3 runs to 16 residues. The CDR3 here is CSARVPGGQGYNEQFF. The CDR3 nucleotides read TGCAGTGCTAGAGTCCCGGGGGGACAGGGGTACAATGAGCAGTTCTTC.

This clonotype was recorded a few times. The chain links TRBV6-5 to TRBJ1-2; 8 bases agree with TRBD1. Germline CDR1 MNHEY, CDR2 SVGAGI. The CDR3 has 14 residues. V trimming: 2 bases; J trimming: 5 bases; junction bases outside the gene matches: 4. In DNA, the CDR3 is TGTGCCAGCAGTTACGCTGGGACAGGATATGGCTACACCTTC. Translation gives CASSYAGTGYGYTF.

This clonotype was detected a few times. V is TRBV25-1 and J is TRBJ2-1; D unclear. There are 16 residues in the CDR3. Looked up from germline, CDR1 is MGHDK and CDR2 is SYGVNS. Trimming took off 4 bases at V and 4 bases at J, with 17 bases between the two ends. The CDR3 is CASSGKRKGSYNEQFF. The CDR3, as DNA: TGTGCCAGCAGTGGCAAACGGAAAGGATCATACAATGAGCAGTTCTTC.

The V call is TRBV21-1, the J call TRBJ2-1; the tabulated D call, TRBD2, remains unverified against the DNA. TRBV21-1 represents a pseudogene. This CDR3 region has 15 residues. In DNA form, the CDR3 reads TGTGCCAGCAGCACAATAGCGGGAGTATTGCATGAGCAGTTCTTC. Translation gives CASSTIAGVLHEQFF.

The V call is TRBV20-1, the J call TRBJ1-5; TRBD1 aligns across 7 bases. V dropped 6 bases and J dropped 6; count of bases not matched to a gene: 5. The CDR3 consists of 12 residues. Germline V lookup: CDR1 DFQATT, CDR2 SNEGSKA (reference sequence). CDR3 in amino acids: CSARTGRQPQHF. The DNA of the CDR3 is TGCAGTGCAAGGACAGGTCGTCAGCCCCAGCATTTT.

The sample holds a few counts of this clonotype. This chain connects TRBV5-1 to TRBJ1-6; possibly TRBD1 for D (6 bases). The CDR3 contains 15 residues. Germline V lookup: CDR1 SGHRS, CDR2 YFSETQ. V was pared by 3 bases and J by 9 bases, with 16 bases between. CDR3 residues: CASSYDRQGLSPLHF. CDR3 in DNA: TGCGCCAGCAGCTACGATCGGCAGGGGCTTTCACCCCTCCACTTT. Combining the CDR3 with reference TRBV5-1 and TRBJ1-6 gives the whole variable domain KAGVTQTPRYLIKTRGQQVTLSCSPISGHRSVSWYQQTPGQGLQFLFEYFSETQRNKGNFPGRFSGRQFSNSRSEMNVSTLELGDSALYLCASSYDRQGLSPLHFGNGTRLTVT.

The rearrangement uses TRBV29-1 and TRBJ2-1, with D possibly TRBD1 on 5 matching bases. Trimming took 4 bases from V and 2 from J, leaving 12 bases between them. In germline, CDR1 is SQVTM, CDR2 ANQGSEA. The CDR3 spans 14 residues. For the CDR3, the DNA is TGCAGCGTTGTTGGTCAGGGCACCTACAATGAGCAGTTCTTC. Residues: CSVVGQGTYNEQFF.

This clonotype was seen more than once but under ten times. The chain couples TRBV5-1 to TRBJ2-7; 9 nucleotides line up with TRBD1. V lost 1 base, J lost 3 bases, and 8 bases stayed unmatched. Looked up from germline, CDR1 is SGHRS and CDR2 is YFSETQ. This CDR3 contains 16 residues. CDR3 sequence (DNA): TGCGCCAGCAGCTTGCGGGGACAGGGTACAAACTACGAGCAGTACTTC. Translated, it gives CASSLRGQGTNYEQYF. Full variable domain (missing parts from reference TRBV5-1 and TRBJ2-7): KAGVTQTPRYLIKTRGQQVTLSCSPISGHRSVSWYQQTPGQGLQFLFEYFSETQRNKGNFPGRFSGRQFSNSRSEMNVSTLELGDSALYLCASSLRGQGTNYEQYFGPGTRLTVT.